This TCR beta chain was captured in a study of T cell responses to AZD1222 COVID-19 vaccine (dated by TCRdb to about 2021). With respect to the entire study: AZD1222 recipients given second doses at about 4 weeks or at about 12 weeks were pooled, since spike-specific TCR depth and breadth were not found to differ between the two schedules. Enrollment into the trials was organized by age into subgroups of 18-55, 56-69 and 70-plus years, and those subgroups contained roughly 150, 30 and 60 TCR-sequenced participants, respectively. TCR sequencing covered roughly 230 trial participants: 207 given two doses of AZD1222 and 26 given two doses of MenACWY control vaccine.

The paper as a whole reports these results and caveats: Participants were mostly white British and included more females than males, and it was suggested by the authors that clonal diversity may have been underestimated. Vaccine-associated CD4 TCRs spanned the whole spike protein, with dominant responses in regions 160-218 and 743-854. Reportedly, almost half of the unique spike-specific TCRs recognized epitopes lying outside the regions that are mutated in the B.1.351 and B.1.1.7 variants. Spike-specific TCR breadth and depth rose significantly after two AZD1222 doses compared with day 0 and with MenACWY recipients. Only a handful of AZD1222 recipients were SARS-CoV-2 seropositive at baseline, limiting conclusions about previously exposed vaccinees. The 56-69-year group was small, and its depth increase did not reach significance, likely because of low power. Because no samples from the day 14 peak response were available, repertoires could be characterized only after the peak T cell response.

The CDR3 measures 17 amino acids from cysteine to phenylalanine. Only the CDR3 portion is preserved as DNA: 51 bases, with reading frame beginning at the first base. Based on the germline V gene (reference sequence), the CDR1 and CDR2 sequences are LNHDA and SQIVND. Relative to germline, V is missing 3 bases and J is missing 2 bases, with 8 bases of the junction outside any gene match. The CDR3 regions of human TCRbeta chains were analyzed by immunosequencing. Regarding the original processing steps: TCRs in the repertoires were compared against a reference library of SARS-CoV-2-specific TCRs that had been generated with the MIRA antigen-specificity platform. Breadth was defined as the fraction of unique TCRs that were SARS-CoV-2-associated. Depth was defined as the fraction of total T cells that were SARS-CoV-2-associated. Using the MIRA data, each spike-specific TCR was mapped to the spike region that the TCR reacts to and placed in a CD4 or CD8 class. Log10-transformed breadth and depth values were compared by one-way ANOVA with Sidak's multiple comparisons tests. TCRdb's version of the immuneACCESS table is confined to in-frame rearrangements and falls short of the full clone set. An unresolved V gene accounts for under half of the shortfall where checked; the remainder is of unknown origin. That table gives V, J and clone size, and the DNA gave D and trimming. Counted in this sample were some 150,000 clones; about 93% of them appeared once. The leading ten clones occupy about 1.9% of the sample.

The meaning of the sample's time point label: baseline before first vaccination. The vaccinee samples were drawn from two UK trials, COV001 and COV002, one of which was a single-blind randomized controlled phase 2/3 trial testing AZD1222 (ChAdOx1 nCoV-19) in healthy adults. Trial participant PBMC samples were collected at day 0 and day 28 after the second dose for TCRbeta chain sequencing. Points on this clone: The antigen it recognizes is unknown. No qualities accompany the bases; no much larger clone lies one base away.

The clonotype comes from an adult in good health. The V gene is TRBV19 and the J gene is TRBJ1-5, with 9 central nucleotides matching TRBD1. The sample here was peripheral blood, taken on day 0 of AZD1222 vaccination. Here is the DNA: TGTGCCAGTAGTATGGACAGGGGAGGTAGGGGCAATCAGCCCCAGCATTTT. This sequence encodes CASSMDRGGRGNQPQHF.